Listed here is a single T cell receptor (beta chain). No antigen is known for it. Looked up from germline, CDR1 is SGHNT and CDR2 is YYREEE (reference sequence). The CDR3 spans 14 residues. V shed 4 bases, J shed 5 bases, and the junction held 9 bases outside the gene matches. This sample was taken from a study of cytomegalovirus exposure and HLA in healthy donors. The PCR used 60 Vbeta and 13 Jbeta primers. Method: immunoSEQ multiplex PCR; TCRdb's copy keeps in-frame clones and lacks some. Of over 100,000 clones in the sample, roughly three fifths were seen once. Study-level points and caveats: The later analysis indicated that the majority of CMV-associated TCR beta chains appeared HLA-restricted. Common viral pathogens seemed to be connected with several of the most significant clusters, according to a later analysis.

V is TRBV5-4 and J is TRBJ2-7; TRBD2 matches 7 bases. The origin of this receptor is a man between 40 and 49 years old in good health and CMV-seropositive. The sample was PBMCs. DNA for the CDR3: TGTGCCAGCAGCGGGGGGGGAAGGGGTGACGAGCAGTACTTC. Translating it yields CASSGGGRGDEQYF.